The next 10 T cell receptor beta chains were all read from a single sample in a study of blood T cell repertoires in COVID-19. Here immunoSEQ multiplex PCR was the method, and the copy in TCRdb shows in-frame clones only, minus some. Among some 250,000 clones listed, roughly 80% were seen once. The material sequenced was peripheral blood. These TCRs come from an older woman with active or convalescent COVID-19.

V usage is TRBV4-3 and J usage is TRBJ2-1; 8 bases match TRBD1. The CDR3 covers 15 residues. Germline V gene sequence: CDR1 LGHNA, CDR2 YSLEER. J lost 8 bases, V lost 3 bases, and 9 bases had no gene match. This CDR3 reads CASSHDRDRGYEQFF. CDR3 nucleotide sequence: TGCGCCAGCAGCCATGACCGAGACAGGGGCTATGAGCAGTTCTTC.

This clone showed up many times. J is TRBJ1-5 and V is TRBV6-5, with D perhaps TRBD1 (6 bases). The germline gives CDR1 MNHEY, CDR2 SVGAGI. V shed 6 bases and J shed 3 bases, with 12 bases lying between them. The CDR3 has 14 amino acids. CDR3 sequence (DNA): TGTGCCAGCAGCCCCGGACAGCACAATCAGCCCCAGCATTTT. Its protein is CASSPGQHNQPQHF.

This clone was found once. The rearrangement links TRBV11-2 to TRBJ2-2; a weak D match, TRBD1 (5 bases). V gave up 5 bases and J gave up 1 base, with 11 bases separating them. CDR1 and CDR2 (germline): SGHAT, FQNNGV. This CDR3 is built from 15 residues. This CDR3 is CASSRQTLNTGELFF. The CDR3 DNA is TGTGCCAGCAGCCGACAGACCCTGAACACCGGGGAGCTGTTTTTT.

This rearrangement joins TRBV15 to TRBJ1-5; D is unclear. Germline CDR1 reads LNHNV; CDR2 reads YYDKDF (reference sequence). The V and J ends lost 0 bases and 2 bases respectively, with 14 bases between them. The CDR3 has 17 amino acids. The CDR3, as DNA: TGTGCCACCAGCAGAGATGGAGTCTACGGGGGCAATCAGCCCCAGCATTTT. Its protein is CATSRDGVYGGNQPQHF.

V usage is TRBV21-1 and J usage is TRBJ2-7; TRBD1, the D gene given by the table, was not confirmed from the DNA. TRBV21-1 is reported as a pseudogene. The CDR3 has 15 residues. The CDR3 loop is CASSDRGQVVNEQYF. The CDR3 nucleotides are TGTGCCAGCAGCGACCGGGGACAGGTTGTAAACGAGCAGTACTTC.

The chain uses TRBV3-1 (or the pseudogene TRBV3-2) and TRBJ2-7; D is perhaps TRBD1 (6 bases). The germline gives CDR1 LGHDT, CDR2 YNNKEL (reference sequence). V was cut by 1 base and J by 2 bases, with 12 bases left in between. CDR3 length equals 15 residues. The CDR3 loop is CASSQAPGATYEQYF. CDR3 bases: TGTGCCAGCAGCCAAGCTCCAGGGGCCACCTACGAGCAGTACTTC.

The chain couples TRBV5-1 to TRBJ1-2, with D possibly matching TRBD1 (6 bases). This CDR3 is 15 amino acids long. Trimming left V 0 bases short and J 4 bases short, with 13 bases between. Looked up from germline, CDR1 is SGHRS and CDR2 is YFSETQ. The CDR3 nucleotides read TGCGCCAGCAGCTTGGGGACAGCCTTGGGCTATGGCTACACCTTC. Amino acids: CASSLGTALGYGYTF.

The V call is TRBV19, the J call TRBJ2-7, with 7 nucleotides matching TRBD1. Germline assignment: CDR1 LNHDA and CDR2 SQIVND (reference sequence). CDR3 length equals 15 residues. V shed 7 bases and J 5 bases; nucleotides not matched to a gene: 14. This CDR3 reads CASNSRTGPGDEQYF. The CDR3, as DNA: TGTGCCAGTAACAGTCGGACAGGTCCCGGGGACGAGCAGTACTTC.

The chain couples TRBV2 to TRBJ2-3, with D tentatively TRBD1 (5 bases). CDR3 size: 13 residues. Trimming took off 7 bases at V and 0 bases at J, with 8 bases between the two ends. Germline CDR1 and CDR2: SNHLY and FYNNEI. CDR3 loop: CASKGASTDTQYF. The CDR3 coding sequence is TGTGCCAGCAAAGGGGCTAGCACAGATACGCAGTATTTT.

This rearrangement joins TRBV7-8 to TRBJ2-5; D is perhaps TRBD2 (5 bases). V lost 3 bases, J lost 1 base, and 9 bases lay in between. The CDR3 has 14 residues. Germline V lookup: CDR1 SGHVS, CDR2 FQNEAQ. Here the CDR3 DNA reads TGTGCCAGCAGCTTTCGACGGGGCCAAGAGACCCAGTACTTC. This translates into CASSFRRGQETQYF.